These 4 T cell receptor beta chains share one sample of origin, sequenced in a study of control samples from healthy donors and cancer patients. Data came from immunoSEQ multiplex PCR; TCRdb stores just in-frame clones and leaves some out. The sample lists under 100,000 clones, approximately 93% occurring once. What was sequenced was blood. The receptors shown here come from a woman younger than 45 in good health.

This chain links TRBV11-2 with TRBJ2-3; no clear D gene. V shed 0 bases and J shed 0 bases, with 4 bases lying between them. The CDR3 covers 14 residues. The germline V gene encodes CDR1 SGHAT and CDR2 FQNNGV. The CDR3: CASSLDSSTDTQYF. As DNA, the CDR3 is TGTGCCAGCAGCTTAGACTCTAGCACAGATACGCAGTATTTT.

The gene calls are TRBV5-4 and TRBJ1-1; no definite D call. Germline CDR1 reads SGHNT; CDR2 reads YYREEE (reference sequence). This CDR3 contains 16 residues. V lost 4 bases, J lost 3 bases, and 19 bases lay in between. The CDR3 DNA follows: TGTGCCAGCAGCCATCCCCTGGATCCTTCGGACACTGAAGCTTTCTTT. Protein: CASSHPLDPSDTEAFF. The whole variable domain, filled in from reference TRBV5-4 and TRBJ1-1, reads ETGVTQSPTHLIKTRGQQVTLRCSSQSGHNTVSWYQQALGQGPQFIFQYYREEENGRGNFPPRFSGLQFPNYSSELNVNALELDDSALYLCASSHPLDPSDTEAFFGQGTRLTVV.

This sequence joins TRBV7-3 and TRBJ2-1; the D gene is possibly TRBD1 (6 bases). Germline V CDR1 and CDR2: SGHTA, FQGTGA. This CDR3 is 16 amino acids long. V was cut by 6 bases and J by 6 bases, with 21 bases left in between. The DNA of the CDR3 is TGTGCCAGCAGTTCATTTGGGGGCGCAATTATCAATGAGCAGTTCTTC. It yields the protein CASSSFGGAIINEQFF.

The genes are TRBV11-2 and TRBJ2-3, with D maybe TRBD2 (5 bases). The V gene lost 3 bases and the J gene lost 5 bases, with 9 bases spanning the gap. Germline assignment: CDR1 SGHAT and CDR2 FQNNGV. CDR3 length: 13 residues. CDR3 protein: CASSFNRGDTQYF. Written as DNA, the CDR3 is TGTGCCAGCAGCTTTAACCGGGGAGATACGCAGTATTTT.